This T cell receptor (beta chain) is from a study of T cell responses to AZD1222 COVID-19 vaccine. Sequenced by immunoSEQ multiplex PCR; TCRdb stores in-frame clones only, minus some. The sample has 150,000 or so clones, 75% to 90% seen once. CDR1 is LNHDA and CDR2 is SQIVND in the germline V gene (reference sequence). The CDR3 runs to 14 residues. Trimming shortened V by 6 bases and J by 4 bases, and 15 bases separated the two germline ends. Study results and limitations: Just five to seven people given AZD1222 tested seropositive at baseline.

For this clone: The antigen is unknown.

This specimen was peripheral blood, taken 28 days after the second dose of the MenACWY control vaccine. The rearrangement uses TRBV19 and TRBJ1-1; no clear D gene. The clonotype was recovered from an adult who received the MenACWY meningococcal vaccine as a control. The CDR3 DNA is TGTGCCAGTAGGCCCGTCAGGACTTCCACTGAAGCTTTCTTT. This encodes CASRPVRTSTEAFF.